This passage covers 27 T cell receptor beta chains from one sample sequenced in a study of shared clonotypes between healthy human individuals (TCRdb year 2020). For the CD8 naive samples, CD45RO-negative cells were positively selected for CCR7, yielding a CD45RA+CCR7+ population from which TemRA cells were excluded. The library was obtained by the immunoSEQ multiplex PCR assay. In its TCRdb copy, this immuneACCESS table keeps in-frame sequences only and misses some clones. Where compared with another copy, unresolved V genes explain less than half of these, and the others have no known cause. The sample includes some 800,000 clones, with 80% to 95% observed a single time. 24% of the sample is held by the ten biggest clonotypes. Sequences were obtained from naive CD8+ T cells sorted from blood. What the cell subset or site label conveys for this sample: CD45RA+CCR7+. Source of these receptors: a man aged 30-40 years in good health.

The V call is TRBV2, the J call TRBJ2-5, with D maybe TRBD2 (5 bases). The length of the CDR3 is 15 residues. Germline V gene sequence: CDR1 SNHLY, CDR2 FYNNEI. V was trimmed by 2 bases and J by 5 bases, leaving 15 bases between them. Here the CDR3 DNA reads TGTGCCAGCAGTGAACTAGCAGCTATGGGGGAGACCCAGTACTTC. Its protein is CASSELAAMGETQYF.

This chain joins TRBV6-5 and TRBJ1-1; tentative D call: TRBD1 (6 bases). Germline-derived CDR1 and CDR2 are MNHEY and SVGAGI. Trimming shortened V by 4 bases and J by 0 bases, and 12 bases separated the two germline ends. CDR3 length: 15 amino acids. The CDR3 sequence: CASSLQGNMNTEAFF. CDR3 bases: TGTGCCAGCAGTTTACAGGGAAACATGAACACTGAAGCTTTCTTT.

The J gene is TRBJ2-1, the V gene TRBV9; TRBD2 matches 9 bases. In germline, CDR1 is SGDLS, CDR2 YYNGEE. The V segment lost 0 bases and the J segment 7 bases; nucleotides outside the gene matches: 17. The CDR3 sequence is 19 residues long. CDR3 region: CASSVAASGAGALQNEQFF. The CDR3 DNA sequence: TGTGCCAGCAGCGTAGCGGCTAGCGGGGCGGGGGCCTTACAGAATGAGCAGTTCTTC.

The CDR3 is CASSPRDRANEQYF. CDR3 sequence (DNA): TGTGCCAGTAGTCCCCGGGACAGGGCTAACGAGCAGTACTTC. The V gene is TRBV19, the J gene TRBJ2-7; TRBD1 matches at 9 bases. J gave up 5 bases and V 5 bases, and 7 bases lay outside the gene matches. The CDR3 runs 14 residues. Germline assignment: CDR1 LNHDA and CDR2 SQIVND (reference sequence).

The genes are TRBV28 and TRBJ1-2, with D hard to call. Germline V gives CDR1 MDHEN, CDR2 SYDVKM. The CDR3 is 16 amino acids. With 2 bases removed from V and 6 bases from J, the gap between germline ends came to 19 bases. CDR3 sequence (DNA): TGTGCCAGCAGTTTACTCCCTCCTCCGTCATGGGATGGCTACACCTTC. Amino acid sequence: CASSLLPPPSWDGYTF.

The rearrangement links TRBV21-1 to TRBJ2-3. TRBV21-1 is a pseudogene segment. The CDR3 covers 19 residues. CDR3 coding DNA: TGTGCCAGCAGCAAAAAGTGGGACCCCGGGACGGCTTGCACAGATACGCAGTATTTT. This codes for CASSKKWDPGTACTDTQYF.

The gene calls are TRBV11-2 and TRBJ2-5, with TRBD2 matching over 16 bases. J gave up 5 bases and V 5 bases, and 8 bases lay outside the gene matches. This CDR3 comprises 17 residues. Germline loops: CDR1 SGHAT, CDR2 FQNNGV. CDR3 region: CASSPGTSGRAEETQYF. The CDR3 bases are TGTGCCAGCAGCCCAGGGACTAGCGGGAGGGCCGAGGAGACCCAGTACTTC.

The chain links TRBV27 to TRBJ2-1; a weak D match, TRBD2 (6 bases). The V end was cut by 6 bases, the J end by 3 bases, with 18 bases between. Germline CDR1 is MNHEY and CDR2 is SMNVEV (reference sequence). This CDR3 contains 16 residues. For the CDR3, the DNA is TGTGCCAGCAGCACAGAGTACCGGAGGGGCTACAATGAGCAGTTCTTC. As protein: CASSTEYRRGYNEQFF.

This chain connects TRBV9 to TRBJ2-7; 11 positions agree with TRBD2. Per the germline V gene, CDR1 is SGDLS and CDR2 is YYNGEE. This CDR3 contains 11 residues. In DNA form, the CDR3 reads TGTGCTAGCGGGAGGGGTTACGAGCAGTACTTC. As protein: CASGRGYEQYF. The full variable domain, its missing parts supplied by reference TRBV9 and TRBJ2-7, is DSGVTQTPKHLITATGQRVTLRCSPRSGDLSVYWYQQSLDQGLQFLIQYYNGEERAKGNILERFSAQQFPDLHSELNLSSLELGDSALYFCASGRGYEQYFGPGTRLTVT.

CDR3 amino acids: CASSRQDEKLFF. The CDR3 nucleotides read TGTGCCAGCAGCCGACAGGATGAAAAACTGTTTTTT. V and J are TRBV7-9 and TRBJ1-4, with D perhaps matching TRBD1 (6 bases). The germline V gene has CDR1 SEHNR and CDR2 FQNEAQ (reference sequence). V lost 5 bases, J lost 6 bases, and 7 bases lay in between. The CDR3 contains 12 residues.

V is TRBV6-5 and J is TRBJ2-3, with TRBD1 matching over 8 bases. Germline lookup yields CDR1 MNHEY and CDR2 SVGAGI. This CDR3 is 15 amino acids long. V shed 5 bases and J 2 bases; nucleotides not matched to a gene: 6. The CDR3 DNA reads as TGTGCCAGCAGTACCCGACAGGGGATCACAGATACGCAGTATTTT. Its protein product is CASSTRQGITDTQYF.

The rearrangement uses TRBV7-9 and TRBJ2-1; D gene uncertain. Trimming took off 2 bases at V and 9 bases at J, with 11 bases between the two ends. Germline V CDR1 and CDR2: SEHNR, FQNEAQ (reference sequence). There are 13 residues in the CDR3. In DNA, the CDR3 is TGTGCCAGCAGCTTATCGGACGTTCCTGAGCAGTTCTTC. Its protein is CASSLSDVPEQFF.

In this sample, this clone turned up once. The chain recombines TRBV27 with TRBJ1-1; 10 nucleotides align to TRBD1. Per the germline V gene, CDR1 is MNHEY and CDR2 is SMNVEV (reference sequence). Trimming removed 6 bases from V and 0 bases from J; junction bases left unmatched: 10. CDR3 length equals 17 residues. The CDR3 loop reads CASRDRDRGLMNTEAFF. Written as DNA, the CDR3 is TGTGCCAGCAGAGACCGGGACAGGGGTCTCATGAACACTGAAGCTTTCTTT.

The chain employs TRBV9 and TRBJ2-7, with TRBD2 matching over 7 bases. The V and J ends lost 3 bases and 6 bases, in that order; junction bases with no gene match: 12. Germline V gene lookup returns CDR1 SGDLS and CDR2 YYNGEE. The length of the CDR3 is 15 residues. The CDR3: CASSGGAGGSREQYF. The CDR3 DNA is TGTGCCAGCAGCGGGGGCGCAGGCGGGAGCCGCGAGCAGTACTTC.

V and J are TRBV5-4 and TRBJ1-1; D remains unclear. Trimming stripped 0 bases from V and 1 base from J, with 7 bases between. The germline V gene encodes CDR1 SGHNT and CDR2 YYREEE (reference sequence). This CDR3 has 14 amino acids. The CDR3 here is CASSLDGPNTEAFF. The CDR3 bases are TGTGCCAGCAGCTTGGACGGCCCGAACACTGAAGCTTTCTTT.

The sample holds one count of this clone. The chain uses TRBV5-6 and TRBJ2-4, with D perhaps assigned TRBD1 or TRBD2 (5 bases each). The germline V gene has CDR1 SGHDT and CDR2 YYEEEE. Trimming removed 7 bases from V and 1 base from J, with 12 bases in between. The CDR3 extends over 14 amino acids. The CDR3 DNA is TGTGCCAGCGGTAGTTGGGGGGCCAAAAACATTCAGTACTTC. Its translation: CASGSWGAKNIQYF.

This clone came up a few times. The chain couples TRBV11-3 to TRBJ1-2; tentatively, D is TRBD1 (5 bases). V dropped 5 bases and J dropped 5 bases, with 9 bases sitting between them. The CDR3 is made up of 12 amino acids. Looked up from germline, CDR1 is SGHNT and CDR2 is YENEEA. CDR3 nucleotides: TGTGCCAGCAGCCAGGGAGAGTATGGCTACACCTTC. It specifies CASSQGEYGYTF.

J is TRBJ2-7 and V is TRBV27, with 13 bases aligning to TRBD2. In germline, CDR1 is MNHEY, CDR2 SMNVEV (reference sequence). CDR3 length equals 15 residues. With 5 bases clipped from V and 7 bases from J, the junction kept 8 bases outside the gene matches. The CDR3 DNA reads TGTGCCAGCAGTGCCTGGACTAGCGGGAGCGGGGAGCAGTACTTC. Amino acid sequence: CASSAWTSGSGEQYF.

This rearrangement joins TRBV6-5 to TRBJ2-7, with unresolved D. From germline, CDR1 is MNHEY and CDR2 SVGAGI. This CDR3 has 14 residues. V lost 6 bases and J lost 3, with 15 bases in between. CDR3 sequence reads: CASSSSSSNYEQYF. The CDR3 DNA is TGTGCCAGCAGCAGCAGTAGCTCAAACTACGAGCAGTACTTC.

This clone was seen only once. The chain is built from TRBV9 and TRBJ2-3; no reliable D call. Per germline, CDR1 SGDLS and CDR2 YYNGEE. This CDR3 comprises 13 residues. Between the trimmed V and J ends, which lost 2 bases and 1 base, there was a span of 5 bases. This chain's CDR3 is CASSVLGTDTQYF. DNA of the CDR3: TGTGCCAGCAGCGTGTTGGGCACAGATACGCAGTATTTT.

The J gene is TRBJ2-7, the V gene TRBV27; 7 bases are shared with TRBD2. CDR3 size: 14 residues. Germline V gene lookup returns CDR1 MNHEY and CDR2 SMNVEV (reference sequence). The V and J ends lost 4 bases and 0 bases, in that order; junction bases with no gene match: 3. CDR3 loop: CASSYSGPSYEQYF. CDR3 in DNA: TGTGCCAGCAGTTATAGCGGGCCCTCCTACGAGCAGTACTTC.

The chain's CDR3 is CASSLSWKVEAFF. In DNA, the CDR3 is TGTGCCAGCAGCTTAAGTTGGAAGGTTGAAGCTTTCTTT. This chain joins TRBV7-2 and TRBJ1-1; D gene unclear. Trimming shortened V by 2 bases and J by 7 bases, and 11 bases separated the two germline ends. The CDR3 is made up of 13 amino acids. The germline gives CDR1 SGHTA, CDR2 FQGNSA. The entire variable domain, with the rest obtained from reference TRBV7-2 and TRBJ1-1, is as follows: GAGVSQSPSNKVTEKGKDVELRCDPISGHTALYWYRQSLGQGLEFLIYFQGNSAPDKSGLPSDRFSAERTGGSVSTLTIQRTQQEDSAVYLCASSLSWKVEAFFGQGTRLTVV.

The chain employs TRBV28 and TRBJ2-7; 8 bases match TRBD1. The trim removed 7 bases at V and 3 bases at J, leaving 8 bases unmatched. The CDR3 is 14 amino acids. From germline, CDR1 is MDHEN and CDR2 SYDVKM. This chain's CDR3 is CASNLADRVYEQYF. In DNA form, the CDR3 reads TGTGCCAGCAATCTGGCGGACAGGGTCTACGAGCAGTACTTC.

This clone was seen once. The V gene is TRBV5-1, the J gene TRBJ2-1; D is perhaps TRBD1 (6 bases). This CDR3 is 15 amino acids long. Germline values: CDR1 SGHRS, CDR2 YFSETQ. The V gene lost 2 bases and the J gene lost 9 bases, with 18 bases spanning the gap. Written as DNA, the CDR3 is TGCGCCAGCAGCTTAAGGGACACAGAGCTCGCTGAGCAGTTCTTC. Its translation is CASSLRDTELAEQFF.

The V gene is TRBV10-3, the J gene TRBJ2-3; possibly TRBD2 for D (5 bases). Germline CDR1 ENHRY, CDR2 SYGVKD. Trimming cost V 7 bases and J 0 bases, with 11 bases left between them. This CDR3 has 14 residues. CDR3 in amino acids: CAITSGDSTDTQYF. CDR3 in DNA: TGTGCCATCACGAGCGGAGATAGCACAGATACGCAGTATTTT.

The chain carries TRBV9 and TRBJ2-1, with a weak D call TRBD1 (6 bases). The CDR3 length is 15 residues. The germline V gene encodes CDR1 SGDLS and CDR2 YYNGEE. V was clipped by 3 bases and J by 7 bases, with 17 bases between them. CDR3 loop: CASSAGSGQPNEQFF. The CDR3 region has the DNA TGTGCCAGCAGCGCCGGATCAGGACAGCCAAATGAGCAGTTCTTC.

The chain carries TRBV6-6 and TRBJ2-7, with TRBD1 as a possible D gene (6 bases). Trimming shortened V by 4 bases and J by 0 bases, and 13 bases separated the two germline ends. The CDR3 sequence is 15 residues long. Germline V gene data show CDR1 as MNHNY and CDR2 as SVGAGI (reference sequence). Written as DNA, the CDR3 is TGTGCCAGCAGTTCCAACAGGGACCTCTCCTACGAGCAGTACTTC. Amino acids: CASSSNRDLSYEQYF.